The rows below give T cell receptor beta chains drawn from one sample of a study of OX40 agonist ivuxolimab in advanced cancers. Method: immunoSEQ multiplex PCR; TCRdb's copy keeps in-frame clones and lacks some. The sample has roughly 63,000 clones; roughly 89% are singletons. The sequencing used CD4+ or CD8+ T cells sorted from blood, collected in a trial of the OX40 agonist ivuxolimab. The receptors were gathered from an adult with an advanced solid tumor such as melanoma, head and neck, liver or kidney cancer. The CDR3 runs from the conserved cysteine through the conserved F or W. The order of the fields is D gene, J gene, clone size, V gene, CDR3 protein, CDR3 DNA. The D gene is left open where the match is weak. Clone size, where shown, is once, few, many, or a class for clones that have expanded.

d_call: .; j_call: TRBJ2-7; clone_size: .; v_call: TRBV27; cdr3_aa: CASSFGREGEQYF; cdr3_nt: TGTGCCAGCAGTTTCGGCCGGGAAGGCGAGCAGTACTTC
d_call: .; j_call: TRBJ2-3; clone_size: .; v_call: TRBV15; cdr3_aa: CATSRSPAVRTDTQYF; cdr3_nt: TGTGCCACCAGCAGGAGCCCCGCAGTCCGGACAGATACGCAGTATTTT
d_call: TRBD2; j_call: TRBJ2-1; clone_size: few; v_call: TRBV28; cdr3_aa: CASSAPGTSVNNEQFF; cdr3_nt: TGTGCCAGCAGTGCCCCCGGGACTAGCGTGAACAATGAGCAGTTCTTC
d_call: TRBD2; j_call: TRBJ2-1; clone_size: .; v_call: TRBV19; cdr3_aa: CASSPSSGRANEQFF; cdr3_nt: TGTGCCAGTAGCCCTTCTAGCGGGAGGGCCAATGAGCAGTTCTTC
d_call: .; j_call: TRBJ1-1; clone_size: .; v_call: TRBV6-1; cdr3_aa: CASSPRTSLTEAFF; cdr3_nt: TGTGCCAGCAGTCCCAGGACAAGCCTCACTGAAGCTTTCTTT
d_call: .; j_call: TRBJ2-1; clone_size: .; v_call: TRBV14; cdr3_aa: CASSELQQVSGEQFF; cdr3_nt: TGTGCCAGCAGCGAGCTTCAACAGGTGAGCGGTGAGCAGTTCTTC
d_call: .; j_call: TRBJ2-3; clone_size: .; v_call: TRBV2; cdr3_aa: CATDTEWSDTQYF; cdr3_nt: TGTGCCACCGACACCGAGTGGTCAGATACGCAGTATTTT
d_call: TRBD1; j_call: TRBJ1-1; clone_size: once; v_call: TRBV7-9; cdr3_aa: CASSHQQGPYTEAFF; cdr3_nt: TGTGCCAGCAGCCACCAACAGGGGCCGTACACTGAAGCTTTCTTT
d_call: .; j_call: TRBJ1-1; clone_size: .; v_call: TRBV11-3; cdr3_aa: CASSPGGYTEAFF; cdr3_nt: TGTGCCAGCAGCCCGGGGGGGTACACTGAAGCTTTCTTT
d_call: .; j_call: TRBJ2-1; clone_size: .; v_call: TRBV7-3; cdr3_aa: CASSLFSYNEQFF; cdr3_nt: TGTGCCAGCAGCTTATTTTCCTACAATGAGCAGTTCTTC
d_call: .; j_call: TRBJ2-2; clone_size: .; v_call: TRBV4-2; cdr3_aa: CASSQDRNSYTGELFF; cdr3_nt: TGTGCCAGCAGCCAAGATCGGAACTCTTACACCGGGGAGCTGTTTTTT
d_call: .; j_call: TRBJ1-3; clone_size: .; v_call: TRBV14; cdr3_aa: CASSPHPLGYSGNTIYF; cdr3_nt: TGTGCCAGCAGCCCGCACCCCCTCGGGTACTCTGGAAACACCATATATTTT
d_call: .; j_call: TRBJ1-3; clone_size: .; v_call: TRBV2; cdr3_aa: CASGELATGSGNTIYF; cdr3_nt: TGTGCCAGCGGTGAATTGGCCACAGGCTCTGGAAACACCATATATTTT
d_call: TRBD1; j_call: TRBJ1-5; clone_size: .; v_call: TRBV6-5; cdr3_aa: CASGGQGLNNQPQHF; cdr3_nt: TGTGCCAGCGGCGGACAGGGTTTAAACAATCAGCCCCAGCATTTT
d_call: TRBD1; j_call: TRBJ1-1; clone_size: .; v_call: TRBV7-9; cdr3_aa: CASSLVTGDAFF; cdr3_nt: TGTGCCAGCAGCTTAGTAACAGGGGACGCTTTCTTT
d_call: .; j_call: TRBJ1-2; clone_size: .; v_call: TRBV2; cdr3_aa: CASAYVPYGYTF; cdr3_nt: TGTGCCAGCGCGTATGTCCCCTATGGCTACACCTTC
d_call: .; j_call: TRBJ2-5; clone_size: .; v_call: TRBV27; cdr3_aa: CASSLGGRETQYF; cdr3_nt: TGTGCCAGCAGTTTAGGGGGTAGAGAGACCCAGTACTTC
d_call: .; j_call: TRBJ1-2; clone_size: .; v_call: TRBV27; cdr3_aa: CASSPRTFYGYTF; cdr3_nt: TGTGCCAGCAGCCCTAGGACGTTTTATGGCTACACCTTC
d_call: TRBD1; j_call: TRBJ1-2; clone_size: .; v_call: TRBV2; cdr3_aa: CASMVEQGDSYGYTF; cdr3_nt: TGTGCCAGCATGGTAGAACAGGGGGATAGTTATGGCTACACCTTC
d_call: .; j_call: TRBJ2-2; clone_size: .; v_call: TRBV6-1; cdr3_aa: CASSDGGELFF; cdr3_nt: TGTGCCAGCAGTGACGGTGGGGAGCTGTTTTTT
d_call: TRBD2; j_call: TRBJ2-7; clone_size: .; v_call: TRBV10-2; cdr3_aa: CASSGAGGGGSYEQYF; cdr3_nt: TGCGCCAGCAGTGGGGCGGGAGGAGGGGGCTCCTACGAGCAGTACTTC
d_call: .; j_call: TRBJ2-7; clone_size: once; v_call: TRBV7-2; cdr3_aa: CASSIGGVQDYEQYF; cdr3_nt: TGTGCCAGCAGCATTGGGGGAGTTCAGGATTACGAGCAGTACTTC